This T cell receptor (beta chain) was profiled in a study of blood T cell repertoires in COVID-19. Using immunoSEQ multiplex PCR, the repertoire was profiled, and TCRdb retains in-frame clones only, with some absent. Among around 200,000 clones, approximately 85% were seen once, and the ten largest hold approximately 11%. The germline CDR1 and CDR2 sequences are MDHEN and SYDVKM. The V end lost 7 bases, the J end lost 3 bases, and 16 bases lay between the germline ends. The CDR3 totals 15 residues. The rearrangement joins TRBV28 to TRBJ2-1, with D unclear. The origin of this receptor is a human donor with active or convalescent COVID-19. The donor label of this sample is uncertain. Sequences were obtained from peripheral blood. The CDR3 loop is CASTTNQPVYNEQFF. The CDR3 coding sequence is TGTGCCAGCACTACGAACCAACCGGTCTACAATGAGCAGTTCTTC.